The text below deals with one TCR beta chain. Its matching antigen is unknown. As to treatment: 15 Gy SBRT to primary tumor, nephrectomy 4 weeks later. Clear cell pathology was present in this patient's renal cell carcinoma. The data were obtained in a study of radiation and T cells in renal cell carcinoma. Regarding the study as a whole: From baseline, blood top tumor clonotypes peaked at 2 weeks post-radiation.

Profiling relied on immunoSEQ multiplex PCR, and the TCRdb table lists in-frame clones only, not all of them. This table has around 13,000 clones, about 33% appearing once. The input for sequencing was tumor tissue, taken from a patient whose treatment included radiotherapy and nephrectomy. This receptor was taken from a man aged 55 to 69 with renal cell carcinoma.

CDR3 DNA: TGTGCCAGCAGGCTCCTAGGTGGGGAAGAGACCCAGTACTTC. This encodes CASRLLGGEETQYF. This chain connects TRBV6-5 to TRBJ2-5; D is undetermined. Trimming removed 6 bases from V and 3 bases from J, with 14 bases in between. The CDR3 extends over 14 amino acids. Germline V CDR1 and CDR2: MNHEY, SVGAGI.